This TCR beta chain was documented in a study of blood T cell repertoires in COVID-19. In the study overall: Italy, Spain and the United States were the sources of the convalescent and acute COVID-19 samples. PBMCs, B-cell-depleted T cells, or T cells were the source of the cDNA or gDNA that made up the material.

In the source study's methods: Amplification with reference gene primers provided the estimates of nucleated cell counts. The assay was immunoSEQ multiplex PCR, and TCRdb's table has in-frame clones only and misses some. That table supplies the V and J calls and clone size; D and trimming were determined from the DNA. Of about 71,000 clones in the sample, more than 80% were seen once. V lost 4 bases and J 12 bases, leaving 13 bases between the germline ends. The germline CDR1 and CDR2 sequences are SNHLY and FYNNEI. The CDR3 runs to 11 residues. The clonotype comes from a young man with acute or convalescent COVID-19. The chain links TRBV2 to TRBJ2-7, with a tentative D call TRBD2 (6 bases). Sequenced sample: peripheral blood. The CDR3: CASSVFGSPYF. DNA of the CDR3: TGTGCCAGCAGTGTGTTCGGGAGCCCGTACTTC.